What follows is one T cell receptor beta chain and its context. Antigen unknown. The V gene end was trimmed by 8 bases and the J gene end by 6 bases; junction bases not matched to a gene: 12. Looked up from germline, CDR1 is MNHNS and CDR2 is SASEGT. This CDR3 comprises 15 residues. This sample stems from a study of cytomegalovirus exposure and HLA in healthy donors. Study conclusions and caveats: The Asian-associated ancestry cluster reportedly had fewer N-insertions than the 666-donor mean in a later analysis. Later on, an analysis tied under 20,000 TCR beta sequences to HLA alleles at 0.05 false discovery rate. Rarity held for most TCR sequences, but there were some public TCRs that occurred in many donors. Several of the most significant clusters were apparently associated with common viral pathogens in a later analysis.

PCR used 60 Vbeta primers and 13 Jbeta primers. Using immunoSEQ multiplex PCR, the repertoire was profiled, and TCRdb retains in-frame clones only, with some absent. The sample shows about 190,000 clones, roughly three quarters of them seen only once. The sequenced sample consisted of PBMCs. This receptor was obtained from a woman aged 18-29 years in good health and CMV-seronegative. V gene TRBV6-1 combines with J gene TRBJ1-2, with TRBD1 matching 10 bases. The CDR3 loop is CASQDPGQGIDGYTF. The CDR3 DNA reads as TGTGCCAGCCAAGACCCGGGACAGGGGATAGATGGCTACACCTTC.